This record looks at one TCR beta chain sequence and its context. Under the authors' procedure: Using reference gene primer amplification, nucleated cell counts were estimated. Using immunoSEQ multiplex PCR, the repertoire was profiled, and TCRdb retains in-frame clones only, with some absent. For V, J and clone size, that table is used; D and trimming come from the DNA. The table has more than 100,000 clones, 75% to 90% seen once. This specimen belongs to a study of blood T cell repertoires in COVID-19. Study information: COVID-19 samples from acute and convalescent phases originated in the United States, Italy and Spain. Sample material is recorded as cDNA or gDNA derived from T cells, B-cell-depleted T cells, or PBMCs.

Deletions cut 5 bases from V and 2 bases from J, with 16 bases between. CDR1 is LGHNT, CDR2 FRNRAP, per germline. The CDR3 length is 16 residues. The receptor was derived from a human donor in a cohort sampled during active or convalescent COVID-19. The J gene is TRBJ1-5, the V gene TRBV12-5; maybe TRBD1 (5 bases). The sequencing input was peripheral blood. This CDR3 is CASGNPQGVGNQPQHF. The CDR3 bases are TGTGCTAGTGGTAATCCTCAGGGTGTAGGCAATCAGCCCCAGCATTTT.